A single sample gave rise to the 17 T cell receptor beta chains below, sequenced in a study of blood T cell repertoires in COVID-19 (dated by TCRdb to the early 2020s). Library preparation employed the immunoSEQ multiplex PCR assay. TCRdb mirrors the immuneACCESS table, restricted to in-frame sequences. Some clones are absent from its copies; in checked studies, under half trace to an unresolved V gene, and the reason for the others is unknown. This sample lists some 360,000 clones; roughly 86% were detected once. The ten top clones hold just over 1% of the sample. Sequencing was carried out using PBMCs or T cells enriched from blood (not recorded which). These receptors were obtained from a woman in her thirties who had been exposed to COVID-19.

The chain joins TRBV13 to TRBJ1-5; D is ambiguous. CDR1 is PRHDT, CDR2 FYEKMQ, per germline (reference sequence). With 3 bases removed from V and 7 bases from J, the gap between germline ends came to 25 bases. CDR3 length equals 18 residues. In nucleotides, the CDR3 is TGTGCCAGCAGCTTCTGGGCCGTGGGTACCTTGGGTCCCCAGCCCCAGCATTTT. Its translation is CASSFWAVGTLGPQPQHF.

This chain joins TRBV11-2 and TRBJ2-5, with TRBD1 matching over 10 bases. The CDR3 loop spans 14 amino acids. Germline values: CDR1 SGHAT, CDR2 FQNNGV. The V segment lost 5 bases and the J segment 4 bases; nucleotides outside the gene matches: 4. The CDR3 spells CASSTGTGVETQYF. The DNA of the CDR3 is TGTGCCAGCAGCACCGGGACAGGGGTAGAGACCCAGTACTTC.

This clone was counted once. The chain is built from TRBV19 and TRBJ1-6, with 7 nucleotides matching TRBD1. The germline CDR1 and CDR2 sequences are LNHDA and SQIVND (reference sequence). The CDR3 covers 12 residues. The ends lost 7 bases at V and 9 bases at J; junction bases unmatched: 3. The CDR3 DNA reads TGTGCCAGTACCAACAGGGGTTCACCCCTCCACTTT. Residues: CASTNRGSPLHF.

This chain uses TRBV28 with TRBJ1-6, with 10 bases fitting TRBD1. Trimming removed 3 bases from V and 4 bases from J; junction bases left unmatched: 6. The CDR3 totals 17 residues. Looked up from germline, CDR1 is MDHEN and CDR2 is SYDVKM. CDR3 protein: CASSFTGTGVYNSPLHF. The CDR3 DNA follows: TGTGCCAGCAGTTTTACCGGGACAGGGGTTTATAATTCACCCCTCCACTTT.

This clone appeared once. A read error may account for a junction end that differs from germline. The chain is built from TRBV12-3 or TRBV12-4 and TRBJ1-4, with a weak D call TRBD1 (5 bases). This CDR3 comprises 12 residues. CDR3 nucleotides: TGTGCCAGCAACTCCGGGCAGGGCCAAACTGTTTTT. Translated: CASNSGQGQTVF.

The chain is built from TRBV2 and TRBJ2-7; 8 nucleotides line up with TRBD1. Losses at the gene ends were 5 bases for V and 2 bases for J; bases not matched to a gene: 8. Germline lookup yields CDR1 SNHLY and CDR2 FYNNEI. The length of the CDR3 is 15 residues. The CDR3: CASSRDRGRPYEQYF. The CDR3 nucleotides are TGTGCCAGCAGTCGCGACAGGGGCCGACCCTACGAGCAGTACTTC.

The CDR3 spells CASSSGQGVGGGNSPLHF. For the CDR3, the DNA is TGCGCCAGCAGCTCCGGACAGGGAGTGGGGGGGGGTAATTCACCCCTCCACTTT. The rearrangement links TRBV5-1 to TRBJ1-6, with 8 bases aligning to TRBD1. Germline V gene sequence: CDR1 SGHRS, CDR2 YFSETQ. V dropped 3 bases and J dropped 6; count of bases not matched to a gene: 14. The CDR3 has 18 amino acids.

The genes are TRBV5-1 and TRBJ2-3; possibly TRBD2 for D (5 bases). Germline V CDR1 and CDR2: SGHRS, YFSETQ. The ends were cut back, 8 bases at V and 0 bases at J, with 16 bases in the middle. CDR3 length equals 15 residues. This CDR3 reads CASHPLAGSTDTQYF. The CDR3 nucleotides read TGCGCCAGTCACCCGCTAGCAGGTAGCACAGATACGCAGTATTTT.

The chain has TRBV5-1 and TRBJ2-6; tentatively, D is TRBD2 (5 bases). The CDR3 is 16 amino acids. With 0 bases removed from V and 2 bases from J, the gap between germline ends came to 9 bases. Germline V lookup: CDR1 SGHRS, CDR2 YFSETQ. For the CDR3, the DNA is TGCGCCAGCAGCTTGGTATCGGGAACTGGGGCCAACGTCCTGACTTTC. This codes for CASSLVSGTGANVLTF.

This clone was observed a few times. The V gene is TRBV9, the J gene TRBJ1-6, with a tentative D call TRBD1 (6 bases). Germline values: CDR1 SGDLS, CDR2 YYNGEE. V dropped 2 bases and J dropped 11 bases, with 14 bases sitting between them. The CDR3 is 14 amino acids. CDR3 loop: CASSVKGDYPPLHF. The CDR3 DNA follows: TGTGCCAGCAGCGTCAAGGGGGATTATCCACCCCTCCACTTT.

J is TRBJ2-5 and V is TRBV5-1, with 8 bases matching TRBD1. This CDR3 is built from 16 residues. The J segment lost 1 base and the V segment lost 4 bases, leaving 9 bases of the junction unmatched. CDR1 is SGHRS, CDR2 YFSETQ, per germline. The CDR3 here is CASSPGTGPSQETQYF. The CDR3 coding sequence is TGCGCCAGCAGCCCGGGGACAGGCCCCTCCCAAGAGACCCAGTACTTC.

The sample holds a few counts of this clone. The chain couples TRBV12-3 or TRBV12-4 to TRBJ1-3; D not certain. The CDR3 sequence is 13 residues long. Between the trimmed V and J ends, which lost 8 bases and 2 bases, there was a span of 10 bases. CDR3 bases: TGTGCCAGCGACATGCTCGCTGGAAACACCATATATTTT. Translating gives CASDMLAGNTIYF.

The V gene is TRBV5-1, the J gene TRBJ1-5; the match to TRBD1 covers 7 bases. V lost 1 base, J lost 3 bases, and 13 bases stayed unmatched. Germline V gene lookup returns CDR1 SGHRS and CDR2 YFSETQ. The CDR3 spans 18 residues. As DNA, the CDR3 is TGCGCCAGCAGCTTGCCCTCGGTTTGGACAGGCTTCAATCAGCCCCAGCATTTT. Its protein is CASSLPSVWTGFNQPQHF. Supplemented by reference TRBV5-1 and TRBJ1-5, the full variable domain reads KAGVTQTPRYLIKTRGQQVTLSCSPISGHRSVSWYQQTPGQGLQFLFEYFSETQRNKGNFPGRFSGRQFSNSRSEMNVSTLELGDSALYLCASSLPSVWTGFNQPQHFGDGTRLSIL.

This clone was seen once. The gene calls are TRBV28 and TRBJ2-2, with 9 nucleotides matching TRBD1. The germline V gene has CDR1 MDHEN and CDR2 SYDVKM. This CDR3 comprises 14 residues. Trimming removed 4 bases from V and 6 bases from J; junction bases left unmatched: 3. CDR3 sequence reads: CASSWTGDAGELFF. In DNA form, the CDR3 reads TGTGCCAGCAGTTGGACAGGGGATGCCGGGGAGCTGTTTTTT.

This clone showed up just once. The V call is TRBV19, the J call TRBJ1-1; 10 nucleotides match TRBD1. This CDR3 region has 15 residues. V was clipped by 6 bases and J by 3 bases; unmatched bases: 7. Germline V gene data show CDR1 as LNHDA and CDR2 as SQIVND (reference sequence). This CDR3 reads CASSPDRGRDTEAFF. The CDR3 DNA reads TGTGCCAGTAGCCCCGACAGGGGGCGGGACACTGAAGCTTTCTTT. Together with reference TRBV19 and TRBJ1-1, the CDR3 gives the full variable domain: DGGITQSPKYLFRKEGQNVTLSCEQNLNHDAMYWYRQDPGQGLRLIYYSQIVNDFQKGDIAEGYSVSREKKESFPLTVTSAQKNPTAFYLCASSPDRGRDTEAFFGQGTRLTVV.

This chain connects TRBV10-1 to TRBJ2-3; 7 bases agree with TRBD1. V was pared by 6 bases and J by 0 bases, with 9 bases of the junction left unmatched. CDR3 length: 16 amino acids. Germline-derived CDR1 and CDR2 are WNHNN and SYGVQD (reference sequence). For the CDR3, the DNA is TGCGCCAGCAGCGGCTGGACAGGTGGGAGCACAGATACGCAGTATTTT. This sequence encodes CASSGWTGGSTDTQYF.

The chain is built from TRBV4-1 and TRBJ2-5, with D perhaps matching TRBD2 (6 bases). This CDR3 contains 15 residues. Trimming stripped 1 base from V and 5 bases from J, with 14 bases between. Germline V gene lookup returns CDR1 MGHRA and CDR2 YSYEKL. In DNA form, the CDR3 reads TGCGCCAGCAGCCAAGGGCGGGAAGGGTGGGAGACCCAGTACTTC. This codes for CASSQGREGWETQYF.